This T cell receptor beta chain emerged from a study of shared T cell receptors in the human thymus. Germline CDR1 and CDR2: SGHNT and YYREEE (reference sequence). Trimming pared 3 bases from V and 4 bases from J, leaving 16 bases between. This CDR3 is built from 15 residues. Profiled with immunoSEQ multiplex PCR; TCRdb holds only in-frame clones, not every one. The sample comprises more than 550,000 clones, 80% to 90% of which are singletons, and more than 0.008% rests with the top ten. These data were also filed under a second study, of human thymus T cells. In that study: Corrective heart surgery yielded resections, and these provided the thymus tissue. Related research reported highly overlapping thymic repertoires among unrelated individuals.

Sequenced material: thymocytes. The chain is built from TRBV5-4 and TRBJ2-5; tentative D call: TRBD1 (7 bases). The source of this sequence is a girl under three years old with a congenital heart defect. The CDR3 is CASSWGGRGAETQYF. The CDR3 nucleotides read TGTGCCAGCAGCTGGGGCGGCAGGGGGGCAGAGACCCAGTACTTC.